This T cell receptor beta chain was retrieved from a study of regulatory T cells in long-lasting Graves disease. Study observations and caveats: Comparison showed that persistent patients shared more public clonotypes (2,741) than new patients (roughly 970). TRBV28, TRBJ1-2 and TRBJ2-5 emerged as the favored segments in persistent disease.

CDR1 MNHEY and CDR2 SVGAGI come from the germline V gene. With 3 bases removed from V and 6 bases from J, the gap between germline ends came to 11 bases. This CDR3 comprises 13 residues. CDR3 regions were amplified by Arm-PCR using iRepertoire HTBI primers to build TCR beta libraries. TCRdb re-called the multiplex PCR reads with MiXCR, one entry per CDR3 protein. This table holds about 540,000 distinct CDR3 sequences, roughly 12% found once. Time point indicated: newly diagnosed GD, antithyroid drugs for less than 3 months. Preparation of the TCR library used RNA extracted from PBMCs. This clonotype occurred many times. Its antigen remains unknown. These same records also appear under a second study, on T cells in Graves' hyperthyroidism and ophthalmopathy. That work contributes: First-round RT-PCR of the TCR CDR3 relied on the HTBI primer set.

The sample consisted of peripheral blood mononuclear cells (PBMCs), taken at new diagnosis, from a patient treated with antithyroid drugs. The rearrangement links TRBV6-5 to TRBJ1-1; D is unclear. The source of this sequence is a man aged 25 to 45 with Graves disease. This chain's CDR3 is CASSYEPQAEAFF. The CDR3 bases are TGTGCCAGCAGTTATGAACCGCAGGCTGAAGCTTTCTTT.